This T cell receptor (beta chain) was retrieved from a study of T-cell reconstitution after alpha-beta-depleted transplantation in children. CDR3 length: 14 amino acids. The V gene lost 0 bases and the J gene lost 11 bases, with 16 bases spanning the gap. Germline CDR1 reads LGHNA; CDR2 reads YNFKEQ. Only a few counts were recorded for this clonotype. Using unique molecular identifiers, the investigators prepared the TCRbeta library. TCRdb re-called the PCR reads through MiXCR, storing one row per CDR3 protein. Among just over 950,000 distinct CDR3 sequences listed, about 29% were seen once. This rearrangement joins TRBV4-2 to TRBJ1-1; D unresolved. The sequences come from PBMCs, mostly from graft donor cells, collected 360 days after TCRalphabeta/CD19-depleted stem cell transplant. This receptor was taken from a boy in the first two years of life who had a stem cell transplant for SCID, so the T cells may come from the graft donor. The CDR3 sequence: CASSQEGSRFGAFF. The CDR3 nucleotides read TGTGCCAGCAGCCAAGAGGGATCGAGGTTCGGCGCTTTCTTT.